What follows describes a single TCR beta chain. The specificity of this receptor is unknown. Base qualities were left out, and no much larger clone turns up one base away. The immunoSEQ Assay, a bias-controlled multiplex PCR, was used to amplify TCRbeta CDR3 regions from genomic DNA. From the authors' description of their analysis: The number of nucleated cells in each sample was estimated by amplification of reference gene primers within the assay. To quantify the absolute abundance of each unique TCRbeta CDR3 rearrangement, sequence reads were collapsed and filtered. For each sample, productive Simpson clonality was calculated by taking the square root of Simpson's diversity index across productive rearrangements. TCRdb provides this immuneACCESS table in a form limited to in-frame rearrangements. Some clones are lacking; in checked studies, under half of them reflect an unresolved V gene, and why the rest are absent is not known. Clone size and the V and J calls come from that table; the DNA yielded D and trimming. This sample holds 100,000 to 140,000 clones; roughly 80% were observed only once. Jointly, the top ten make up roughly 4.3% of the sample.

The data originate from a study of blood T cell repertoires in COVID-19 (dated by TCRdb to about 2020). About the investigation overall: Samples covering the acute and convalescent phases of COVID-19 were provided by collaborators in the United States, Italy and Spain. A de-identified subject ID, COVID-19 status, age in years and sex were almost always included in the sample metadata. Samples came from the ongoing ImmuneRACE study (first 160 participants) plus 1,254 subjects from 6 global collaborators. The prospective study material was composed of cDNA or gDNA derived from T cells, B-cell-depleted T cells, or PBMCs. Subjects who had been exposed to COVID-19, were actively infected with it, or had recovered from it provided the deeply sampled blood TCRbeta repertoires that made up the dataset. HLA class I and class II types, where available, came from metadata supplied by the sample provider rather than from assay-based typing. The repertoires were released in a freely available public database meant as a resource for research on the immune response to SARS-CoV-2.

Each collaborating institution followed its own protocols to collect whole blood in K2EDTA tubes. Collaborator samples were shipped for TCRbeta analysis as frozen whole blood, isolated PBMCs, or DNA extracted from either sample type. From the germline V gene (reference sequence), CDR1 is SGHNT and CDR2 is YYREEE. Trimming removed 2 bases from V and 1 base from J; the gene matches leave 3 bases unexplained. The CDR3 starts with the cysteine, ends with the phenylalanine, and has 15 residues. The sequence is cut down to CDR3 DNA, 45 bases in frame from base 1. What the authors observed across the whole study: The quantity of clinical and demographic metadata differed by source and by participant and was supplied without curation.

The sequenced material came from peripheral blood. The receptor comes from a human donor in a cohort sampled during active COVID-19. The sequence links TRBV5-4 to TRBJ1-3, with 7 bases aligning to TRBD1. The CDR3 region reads CASSFGTDSGNTIYF. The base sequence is TGTGCCAGCAGCTTCGGGACAGATTCTGGAAACACCATATATTTT.